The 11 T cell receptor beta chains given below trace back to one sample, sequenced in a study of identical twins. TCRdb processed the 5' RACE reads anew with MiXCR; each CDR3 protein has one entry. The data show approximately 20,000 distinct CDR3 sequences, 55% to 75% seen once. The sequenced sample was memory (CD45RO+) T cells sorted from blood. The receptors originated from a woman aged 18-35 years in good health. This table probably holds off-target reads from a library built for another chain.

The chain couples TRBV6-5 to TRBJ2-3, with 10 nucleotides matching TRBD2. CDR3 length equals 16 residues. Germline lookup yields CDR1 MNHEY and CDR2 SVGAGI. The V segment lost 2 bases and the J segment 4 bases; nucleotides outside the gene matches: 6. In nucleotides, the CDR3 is TGTGCCAGCAGTTACCAAGCGGGAGGGCCCCCAGATACGCAGTATTTT. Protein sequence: CASSYQAGGPPDTQYF.

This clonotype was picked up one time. CDR3 nucleotides: TGTGCCAGCTCACCTGCCTTCAAACGGGATACGCAGTATTTT. It specifies CASSPAFKRDTQYF. The genes are TRBV18 and TRBJ2-3; D is ambiguous. V lost 3 bases and J 6 bases, leaving 13 bases between the germline ends. Germline-derived CDR1 and CDR2 are KGHSH and LQKENI. The CDR3 sequence is 14 residues long.

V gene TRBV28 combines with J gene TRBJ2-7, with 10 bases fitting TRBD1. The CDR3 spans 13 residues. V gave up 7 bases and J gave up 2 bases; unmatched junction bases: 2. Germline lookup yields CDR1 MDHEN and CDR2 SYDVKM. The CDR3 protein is CASIGTGAYEQYF. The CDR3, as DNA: TGTGCCAGCATCGGGACAGGGGCCTACGAGCAGTACTTC.

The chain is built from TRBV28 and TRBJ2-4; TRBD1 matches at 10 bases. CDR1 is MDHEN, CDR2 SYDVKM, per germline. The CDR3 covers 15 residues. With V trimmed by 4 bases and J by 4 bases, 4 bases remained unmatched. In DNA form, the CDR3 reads TGTGCCAGCAGTTATCGACAGGGGGCGAAAAACATTCAGTACTTC. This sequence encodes CASSYRQGAKNIQYF.

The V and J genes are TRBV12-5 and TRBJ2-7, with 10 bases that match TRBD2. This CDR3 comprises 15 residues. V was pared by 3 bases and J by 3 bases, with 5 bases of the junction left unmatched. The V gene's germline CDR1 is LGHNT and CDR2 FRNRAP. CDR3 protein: CASGFQLAGYYEQYF. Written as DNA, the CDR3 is TGTGCTAGTGGTTTTCAACTAGCGGGGTACTACGAGCAGTACTTC.

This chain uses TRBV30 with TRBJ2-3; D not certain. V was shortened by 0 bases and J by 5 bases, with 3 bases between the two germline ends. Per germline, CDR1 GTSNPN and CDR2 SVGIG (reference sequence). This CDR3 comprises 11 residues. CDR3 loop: CAWSVQDTQYF. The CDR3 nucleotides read TGTGCCTGGAGTGTACAAGATACGCAGTATTTT.

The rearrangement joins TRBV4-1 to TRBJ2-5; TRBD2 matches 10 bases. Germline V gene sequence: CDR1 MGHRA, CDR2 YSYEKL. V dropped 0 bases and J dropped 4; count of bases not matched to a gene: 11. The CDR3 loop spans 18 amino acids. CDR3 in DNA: TGCGCCAGCAGCCAAGAGGCTAGCGGGAGTAGGATGGGAGAGACCCAGTACTTC. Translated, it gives CASSQEASGSRMGETQYF.

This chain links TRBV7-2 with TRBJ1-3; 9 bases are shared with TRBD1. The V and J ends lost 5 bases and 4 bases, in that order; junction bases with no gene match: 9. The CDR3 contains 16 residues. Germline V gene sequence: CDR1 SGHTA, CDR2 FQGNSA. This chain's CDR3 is CASSTGGQGSGNTIYF. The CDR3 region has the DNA TGTGCCAGCAGCACGGGCGGACAGGGGTCGGGAAACACCATATATTTT.

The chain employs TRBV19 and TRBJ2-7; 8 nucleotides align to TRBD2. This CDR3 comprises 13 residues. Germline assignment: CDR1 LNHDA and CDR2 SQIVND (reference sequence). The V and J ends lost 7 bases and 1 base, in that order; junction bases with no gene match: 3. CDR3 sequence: CASKTSASYEQYF. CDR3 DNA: TGTGCCAGTAAGACTAGCGCGTCCTACGAGCAGTACTTC.

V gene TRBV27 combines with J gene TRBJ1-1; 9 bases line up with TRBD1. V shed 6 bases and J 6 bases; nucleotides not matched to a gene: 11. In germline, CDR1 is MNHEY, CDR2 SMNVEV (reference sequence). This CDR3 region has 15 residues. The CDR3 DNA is TGTGCCAGCAGACCGGACAGGGGCGTTGTGGCTGAAGCTTTCTTT. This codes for CASRPDRGVVAEAFF.

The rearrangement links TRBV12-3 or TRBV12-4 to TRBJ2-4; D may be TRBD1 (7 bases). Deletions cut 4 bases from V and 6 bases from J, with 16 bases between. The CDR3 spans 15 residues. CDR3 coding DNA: TGTGCCAGCAGTTCGGAGGGGGCGCATAGAAACATTCAGTACTTC. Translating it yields CASSSEGAHRNIQYF.